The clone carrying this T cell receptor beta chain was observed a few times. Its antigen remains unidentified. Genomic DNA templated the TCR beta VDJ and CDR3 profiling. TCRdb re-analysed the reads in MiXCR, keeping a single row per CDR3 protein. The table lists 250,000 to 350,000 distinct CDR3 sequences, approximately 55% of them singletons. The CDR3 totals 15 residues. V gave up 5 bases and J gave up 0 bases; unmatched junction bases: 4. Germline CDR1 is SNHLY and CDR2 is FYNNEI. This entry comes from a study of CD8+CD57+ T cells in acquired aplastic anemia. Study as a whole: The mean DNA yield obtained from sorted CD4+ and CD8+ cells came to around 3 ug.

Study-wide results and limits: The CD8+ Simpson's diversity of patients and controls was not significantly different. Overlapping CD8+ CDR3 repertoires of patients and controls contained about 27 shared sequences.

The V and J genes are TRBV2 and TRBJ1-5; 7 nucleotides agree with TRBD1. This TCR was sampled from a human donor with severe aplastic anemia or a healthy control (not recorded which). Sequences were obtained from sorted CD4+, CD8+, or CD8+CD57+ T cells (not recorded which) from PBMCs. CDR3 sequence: CASSQPGGSNQPQHF. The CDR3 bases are TGTGCCAGCAGTCAGCCAGGGGGTAGCAATCAGCCCCAGCATTTT. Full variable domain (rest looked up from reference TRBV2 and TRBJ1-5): EPEVTQTPSHQVTQMGQEVILRCVPISNHLYFYWYRQILGQKVEFLVSFYNNEISEKSEIFDDQFSVERPDGSNFTLKIRSTKLEDSAMYFCASSQPGGSNQPQHFGDGTRLSIL.